This TCR beta chain was observed in a study of blood T cell repertoires in COVID-19. Data came from immunoSEQ multiplex PCR; TCRdb stores just in-frame clones and leaves some out. Of about 160,000 clones listed, approximately 80% are singletons. This clone was found a few times. Deletions cut 7 bases from V and 6 bases from J, with 13 bases between. This CDR3 has 13 residues. Germline assignment: CDR1 LNHDA and CDR2 SQIVND (reference sequence). This chain connects TRBV19 to TRBJ1-5, with a weak D call TRBD1 (5 bases). This receptor was identified in a woman between 55 and 75 years old with acute or convalescent COVID-19. Material: peripheral blood. The CDR3, as DNA: TGTGCCAGTACCGCGACAGTAGGTCAGCCCCAGCATTTT. This translates into CASTATVGQPQHF.